This passage covers 7 T cell receptor beta chains from one sample sequenced in a study of blood T cells in healthy people across ages. Together with a sample-barcoded 5' primer, a J-beta primer mix was included in a second PCR lasting roughly 6 to 12 cycles. TCRdb reprocessed the 5' RACE reads via MiXCR and lists one record per CDR3 protein. Of around 700,000 distinct CDR3 sequences listed, 20% to 25% were seen once; the top ten hold 9.4%. These sequences were also reported in another study, on T cells of mothers and their children.

Sequencing was done on a sample of blood. The source of these receptors is a boy between 10 and 17 years old in good health.

This chain links TRBV5-1 with TRBJ2-5, with TRBD2 matching over 7 bases. Losses at the gene ends were 0 bases for V and 4 bases for J; bases not matched to a gene: 6. This CDR3 has 15 amino acids. CDR1 and CDR2 (germline): SGHRS, YFSETQ. For the CDR3, the DNA is TGCGCCAGCAGCTTGGCTGGGAGGGGTGGAGAGACCCAGTACTTC. It encodes CASSLAGRGGETQYF.

This clonotype appeared a few times. The chain recombines TRBV27 with TRBJ1-4; 7 bases line up with TRBD1. V lost 3 bases, J lost 7 bases, and 2 bases stayed unmatched. CDR1 MNHEY and CDR2 SMNVEV come from the germline V gene (reference sequence). The CDR3 sequence is 13 residues long. The CDR3 spells CASSLTGPEKLFF. CDR3 sequence (DNA): TGTGCCAGCAGTTTGACAGGGCCTGAAAAACTGTTTTTT.

The V gene is TRBV6-1, the J gene TRBJ2-7; no reliable D call. Trimming took 2 bases from V and 1 from J, leaving 12 bases between them. The germline V gene encodes CDR1 MNHNS and CDR2 SASEGT. The CDR3 totals 15 residues. The CDR3 coding sequence is TGTGCCAGCAGTGAATCTGGAGACCCGTCCTACGAGCAGTACTTC. Protein product: CASSESGDPSYEQYF.

This clonotype was seen only a few times. V is TRBV11-2 and J is TRBJ2-5, with 12 positions matching TRBD2. Trimming cost V 5 bases and J 7 bases; bases outside gene matches: 23. The CDR3 totals 20 residues. CDR1 and CDR2 (germline): SGHAT, FQNNGV. For the CDR3, the DNA is TGTGCCAGCAGCCCGCTGATTGAACGGACTAGCGGGATGGTTTTAGGGACCCAGTACTTC. This translates into CASSPLIERTSGMVLGTQYF.

Turning to this clonotype: An end of the junction differs from the germline gene, which may be a read error. Written as DNA, the CDR3 is TGTGCCAGCAGCTTAGATCCTAGCGGGAAAGAGGCCCAGTACTTC. As protein: CASSLDPSGKEAQYF. This chain connects TRBV11-2 to TRBJ2-1; 9 bases fit TRBD2. The J call is doubtful: the DNA matches TRBJ2-5 better. Per the germline V gene, CDR1 is SGHAT and CDR2 is FQNNGV. The CDR3 has 15 residues.

The chain couples TRBV9 to TRBJ1-1; D might be TRBD1 (5 bases). The V end was cut by 10 bases, the J end by 1 base, with 20 bases between. The CDR3 consists of 15 residues. The germline gives CDR1 SGDLS, CDR2 YYNGEE. CDR3 sequence reads: CALRRAGRGNTEAFF. The DNA for the CDR3 is TGTGCCCTAAGGAGGGCAGGAAGGGGGAACACTGAAGCTTTCTTT.

This chain uses TRBV20-1 with TRBJ2-1; 9 bases fit TRBD2. Trimming removed 6 bases from V and 1 base from J; junction bases left unmatched: 10. From germline, CDR1 is DFQATT and CDR2 SNEGSKA (reference sequence). There are 16 residues in the CDR3. CDR3 residues: CSARSAGGPSYNEQFF. CDR3 in DNA: TGCAGTGCACGATCTGCGGGGGGGCCGTCCTACAATGAGCAGTTCTTC.